A single sample gave rise to the 27 T cell receptor beta chains below, sequenced in a study of blood T cells in healthy people across ages. The authors ran a second PCR of roughly 6 to 12 cycles using a sample-barcoded 5' primer and a J-beta primer mix. Using its own MiXCR run on the 5' RACE reads, TCRdb lists one record per CDR3 protein. In the table there are 870,000 or so distinct CDR3 sequences, about 28% of which are singletons. Sequencing was performed on blood. These receptors originate from a woman of 80 years or more in good health.

This clonotype came up many times. The CDR3: CASRRTSWSLNEQFF. The CDR3 DNA sequence: TGTGCCAGCAGACGAACTAGCTGGTCCCTCAATGAGCAGTTCTTC. The J gene is TRBJ2-1, the V gene TRBV6-5; D perhaps matches TRBD2 (6 bases). The CDR3 has 15 amino acids. V was cut by 6 bases and J by 6 bases, with 18 bases left in between. From germline, CDR1 is MNHEY and CDR2 SVGAGI.

CDR3 loop: CASPKRAGNTEAFF. The CDR3 DNA reads TGTGCCAGCCCAAAACGGGCAGGGAACACTGAAGCTTTCTTT. The genes are TRBV6-1 and TRBJ1-1; D is unclear. CDR1 is MNHNS and CDR2 is SASEGT in the germline V gene. V was pared by 8 bases and J by 1 base, with 14 bases between. The CDR3 has 14 amino acids.

This clonotype was seen a single time. Possible read error: a much larger clone is one base away. CDR3 DNA sequence: TGTGCCAGCAGGGGGCGGGTCTCCTACAATGAGCAGTACTTC. Its protein product is CASRGRVSYNEQYF. The V gene is TRBV12-3 or TRBV12-4, the J gene TRBJ2-7; D might be TRBD1 or TRBD2, each matching 5 bases. The CDR3 is 14 amino acids. Between the trimmed V and J ends, which lost 6 bases and 7 bases, there was a span of 19 bases.

The chain joins TRBV5-1 to TRBJ2-1, with 8 bases identical to TRBD2. V shed 5 bases, J shed 4 bases, and the junction held 14 bases outside the gene matches. The CDR3 has 17 amino acids. Germline values: CDR1 SGHRS, CDR2 YFSETQ. The CDR3 reads CASRPEGRAGAYNEQFF. In DNA form, the CDR3 reads TGCGCCAGCAGGCCCGAAGGACGAGCGGGGGCATACAATGAGCAGTTCTTC.

CDR3 amino acids: CASSPSGTGDYNEQFF. The CDR3 coding sequence is TGCGCCAGCAGCCCATCCGGGACAGGGGACTACAATGAGCAGTTCTTC. The V and J genes are TRBV4-3 and TRBJ2-1, with 10 bases lining up with TRBD1. Germline lookup yields CDR1 LGHNA and CDR2 YSLEER. The V segment lost 4 bases and the J segment 3 bases; nucleotides outside the gene matches: 6. The CDR3 runs to 16 residues.

The table lists this clonotype with many counts. The gene calls are TRBV7-9 and TRBJ1-2; D might be TRBD1 (5 bases). This CDR3 has 15 amino acids. The germline V and J ends were trimmed by 5 bases and 1 base, with 14 bases remaining between them. From germline, CDR1 is SEHNR and CDR2 FQNEAQ (reference sequence). In DNA form, the CDR3 reads TGTGCCAGCAGCCCTTATGAAGGGGTTAACTATGGCTACACCTTC. This encodes CASSPYEGVNYGYTF.

The V call is TRBV5-1, the J call TRBJ2-4, with 11 bases fitting TRBD1. J was trimmed by 6 bases and V by 4 bases; bases with no gene match: 15. Germline V CDR1 and CDR2: SGHRS, YFSETQ. CDR3 length equals 18 residues. CDR3 sequence: CASSRGSGTGGGGNIQYF. Here the CDR3 DNA reads TGCGCCAGCAGCCGAGGTTCCGGGACAGGGGGTGGAGGAAACATTCAGTACTTC.

This chain connects TRBV6-2 or TRBV6-3 to TRBJ2-7; D unclear. The J call is uncertain, as TRBJ2-4 better fits the DNA end. Germline-derived CDR1 and CDR2 are MNHEY and SVGEGT. This CDR3 is built from 12 residues. For the CDR3, the DNA is TGTGCCAGCAGTTACAGAGAAAACATTCAGTACTTC. Protein: CASSYRENIQYF.

This clonotype was observed a handful of times. The gene calls are TRBV27 and TRBJ1-5; D gene unclear. This CDR3 spans 13 amino acids. The V gene's germline CDR1 is MNHEY and CDR2 SMNVEV (reference sequence). Trimming removed 4 bases at V and 5 bases at J, with 9 bases between. Here the CDR3 DNA reads TGTGCCAGCAGTTCCCGAGCCGATCAGCCCCAGCATTTT. Translation: CASSSRADQPQHF.

Notes on this clonotype: With a much larger clone just one base away, this may be a read error. The chain carries TRBV25-1 and TRBJ1-5; D gene uncertain. The CDR3 covers 15 residues. V was clipped by 2 bases and J by 6 bases, with 14 bases between them. The germline gives CDR1 MGHDK, CDR2 SYGVNS. The CDR3 sequence: CASSENQKTSQPQHF. As DNA, the CDR3 is TGTGCCAGCAGTGAAAACCAGAAAACAAGTCAGCCCCAGCATTTT.

This clonotype was seen at least ten times. The V gene is TRBV21-1, the J gene TRBJ2-7; the table's D call TRBD1 went unverified against the DNA. TRBV21-1 is given as a pseudogene. The CDR3 spans 13 residues. The CDR3 protein is CASPTGGNYEQYF. The CDR3 bases are TGTGCCAGTCCAACAGGGGGTAACTACGAGCAGTACTTC.

Points on this clonotype: This could be a read error, since a much larger clone is one nucleotide away. V usage is TRBV7-2 and J usage is TRBJ2-3; 8 bases are shared with TRBD2. The germline CDR1 and CDR2 sequences are SGHTA and FQGNSA. This CDR3 has 14 residues. The V gene end was trimmed by 4 bases and the J gene end by 2 bases; junction bases not matched to a gene: 2. The DNA for the CDR3 is TGTGCCAGCAGCTGCGGACTAGCCACAGATACGCAGTATTTT. Its translation is CASSCGLATDTQYF.

This clonotype was observed at least ten times. The chain combines TRBV6-1 with TRBJ2-3, with unresolved D. Germline CDR1 and CDR2: MNHNS and SASEGT. V was clipped by 3 bases and J by 3 bases, with 7 bases between them. The CDR3 sequence is 13 residues long. The CDR3 protein is CASSEQLTDTQYF. CDR3 in DNA: TGTGCCAGCAGTGAGCAGCTTACAGATACGCAGTATTTT.

For this clonotype: A much larger clone lies a single base off, so this may be a read error. The CDR3, as DNA: TGTGCCACCAGCAGAGAGCGGACAGAAGCTTACAATGAGCAGTTCTTC. This sequence encodes CATSRERTEAYNEQFF. The chain employs TRBV15 and TRBJ2-1, with D perhaps matching TRBD1 (6 bases). Germline V gene sequence: CDR1 LNHNV, CDR2 YYDKDF (reference sequence). There are 16 residues in the CDR3. The ends were cut back, 0 bases at V and 4 bases at J, with 13 bases in the middle.

This clonotype was counted only a few times. The rearrangement uses TRBV12-3 or TRBV12-4 and TRBJ1-5, with D possibly being TRBD1 (6 bases). V was cut by 5 bases and J by 7 bases, with 12 bases left in between. The CDR3 runs to 13 residues. CDR3 DNA: TGTGCCAGCAGTCCAGGGGCTTTACAGCCCCAGCATTTT. Translating it yields CASSPGALQPQHF.

This clonotype came up many times. The chain links TRBV4-3 to TRBJ2-7; perhaps TRBD2 as D (6 bases). This CDR3 has 18 residues. Germline-derived CDR1 and CDR2 are LGHNA and YSLEER. Trimming took 4 bases from V and 0 from J, leaving 22 bases between them. The CDR3 coding sequence is TGCGCCAGCAGCCCCCGTCGGTTGGGGGGTGGGAGCTCCTACGAGCAGTACTTC. Protein product: CASSPRRLGGGSSYEQYF.

This clonotype was seen many times. The rearrangement uses TRBV5-1 and TRBJ2-1; weak D call: TRBD1 (6 bases). Looked up from germline, CDR1 is SGHRS and CDR2 is YFSETQ. The CDR3 length is 17 residues. The germline V and J ends were trimmed by 0 bases and 5 bases, with 18 bases remaining between them. DNA for the CDR3: TGCGCCAGCAGCTTGGCCCAGGGGTCCACGGTACACAATGAGCAGTTCTTC. It codes for CASSLAQGSTVHNEQFF.

This chain's CDR3 is CASSLGDMRADTQYF. Written as DNA, the CDR3 is TGTGCCAGCAGTTTAGGGGACATGCGAGCAGATACGCAGTATTTT. This chain connects TRBV12-3 or TRBV12-4 to TRBJ2-3; possibly TRBD1 for D (6 bases). Deletions cut 1 base from V and 4 bases from J, with 12 bases between. The CDR3 extends over 15 amino acids.

This clonotype showed up many times. The chain couples TRBV27 to TRBJ2-6; no clear D. The germline V gene has CDR1 MNHEY and CDR2 SMNVEV (reference sequence). Trimming shortened V by 5 bases and J by 4 bases, and 12 bases separated the two germline ends. The CDR3 spans 15 residues. CDR3 DNA sequence: TGTGCCAGCAGTCTATACAGATCCGGGGCCAACGTCCTGACTTTC. Translating gives CASSLYRSGANVLTF.

Details on this clonotype: A junction end diverges from the germline sequence, so it may reflect a read error. This sequence joins TRBV24-1 and TRBJ2-1; perhaps D is TRBD1 or TRBD2 (6 bases each). Germline V lookup: CDR1 KGHDR, CDR2 SFDVKD. The CDR3 loop spans 14 amino acids. The CDR3 loop is CATTSVGGKNERFF. The CDR3 DNA follows: TGTGCCACCACTAGCGTGGGGGGCAAAAATGAGCGGTTCTTC.

This clonotype was observed at least ten times. This sequence joins TRBV20-1 and TRBJ2-7, with 10 bases fitting TRBD2. The junction had 9 bases not matched to a gene; V was cut back by 5 bases and J by 2 bases. CDR3 length: 15 residues. Germline-derived CDR1 and CDR2 are DFQATT and SNEGSKA (reference sequence). CDR3 loop: CSAQSLAGAAYEQYF. The CDR3, as DNA: TGCAGTGCTCAATCTCTAGCGGGGGCCGCCTACGAGCAGTACTTC.

The rearrangement joins TRBV12-3 or TRBV12-4 to TRBJ1-2, with 7 bases fitting TRBD1. After removal of 8 bases from V and 5 bases from J, the junction contained 5 bases not matched to a gene. This CDR3 contains 12 residues. The chain's CDR3 is CASAGTVYGYTF. CDR3 DNA: TGTGCCAGCGCCGGGACAGTATATGGCTACACCTTC.

The CDR3 loop is CASMRAGGVNQPQHF. The CDR3 nucleotides are TGTGCCAGCATGAGGGCAGGGGGGGTCAATCAGCCCCAGCATTTT. V is TRBV6-5 and J is TRBJ1-5; TRBD1 matches at 7 bases. Trimming cost V 7 bases and J 3 bases; bases outside gene matches: 9. Per the germline V gene, CDR1 is MNHEY and CDR2 is SVGAGI. The CDR3 runs 15 residues.

In its sample, this clonotype was seen many times. V usage is TRBV11-2 and J usage is TRBJ1-2; the match to TRBD1 covers 7 bases. Germline CDR1 reads SGHAT; CDR2 reads FQNNGV. The V segment lost 5 bases and the J segment 1 base; nucleotides outside the gene matches: 13. The CDR3 loop spans 17 amino acids. Here the CDR3 reads CASSASGRGNGNYGYTF. CDR3 DNA: TGTGCCAGCAGCGCTAGTGGCAGGGGGAACGGTAACTATGGCTACACCTTC. The variable domain in full, completed from reference TRBV11-2 and TRBJ1-2, reads EAGVAQSPRYKIIEKRQSVAFWCNPISGHATLYWYQQILGQGPKLLIQFQNNGVVDDSQLPKDRFSAERLKGVDSTLKIQPAKLEDSAVYLCASSASGRGNGNYGYTFGSGTRLTVV.

This clonotype was recorded a few times. The chain links TRBV29-1 to TRBJ2-3; D call uncertain. The V gene's germline CDR1 is SQVTM and CDR2 ANQGSEA. This CDR3 has 12 amino acids. With 4 bases removed from V and 2 bases from J, the gap between germline ends came to 7 bases. CDR3 sequence: CSVGSNTDTQYF. CDR3 nucleotide sequence: TGCAGCGTTGGCAGCAACACAGATACGCAGTATTTT.

V is TRBV14 and J is TRBJ1-2; D not resolved. This CDR3 has 12 residues. V gave up 0 bases and J gave up 8 bases, with 7 bases separating them. Per the germline V gene, CDR1 is SGHDN and CDR2 is FVKESK. The CDR3 region has the DNA TGTGCCAGCAGCCAAGATGATCGCGGCTACACCTTC. Amino acids: CASSQDDRGYTF.

This clonotype was recorded many times. The chain combines TRBV20-1 with TRBJ2-3, with TRBD1 matching 7 bases. Germline loops: CDR1 DFQATT, CDR2 SNEGSKA (reference sequence). V shed 6 bases, J shed 0 bases, and the junction held 9 bases outside the gene matches. The CDR3 is made up of 15 amino acids. CDR3 loop: CSASGGRGSTDTQYF. The CDR3 DNA follows: TGCAGTGCGTCTGGAGGCAGGGGGAGCACAGATACGCAGTATTTT.